This T cell receptor (beta chain) was recovered during a study of regulatory T cells in long-lasting Graves disease. CDR3-region Arm-PCR and iRepertoire HTBI primers produced the TCR beta libraries. In TCRdb, the multiplex PCR reads were re-called with MiXCR into one record per CDR3 protein. Of roughly 430,000 distinct CDR3 sequences in the sample, roughly 23% were seen once. Broader study findings: With persistent disease, TRBV28, TRBJ1-2 and TRBJ2-5 were the favored segments. Those with persistent disease had in common more public clonotypes (around 2,500) than new patients (approximately 970).

To note about this clonotype: Its antigen is still unknown.

Time point denoted: persistent/refractory GD, antithyroid drugs over 5 years with positive TRAb. PBMC-extracted RNA yielded the TCR library. Germline V gene lookup returns CDR1 SEHNR and CDR2 FQNEAQ (reference sequence). V was cut by 1 base and J by 10 bases, with 19 bases left in between. This CDR3 has 16 residues. The chain couples TRBV7-9 to TRBJ1-4; D is possibly TRBD1 (5 bases). Sequenced material: peripheral blood mononuclear cells (PBMCs), taken when the disease was refractory, from a patient treated with antithyroid drugs. The TCR comes from a female donor with Graves disease. CDR3 bases: TGTGCCAGCAGCTTAGATGAAACGGGGCCCAACGGAAAACTGTTTTTT. Residues: CASSLDETGPNGKLFF.